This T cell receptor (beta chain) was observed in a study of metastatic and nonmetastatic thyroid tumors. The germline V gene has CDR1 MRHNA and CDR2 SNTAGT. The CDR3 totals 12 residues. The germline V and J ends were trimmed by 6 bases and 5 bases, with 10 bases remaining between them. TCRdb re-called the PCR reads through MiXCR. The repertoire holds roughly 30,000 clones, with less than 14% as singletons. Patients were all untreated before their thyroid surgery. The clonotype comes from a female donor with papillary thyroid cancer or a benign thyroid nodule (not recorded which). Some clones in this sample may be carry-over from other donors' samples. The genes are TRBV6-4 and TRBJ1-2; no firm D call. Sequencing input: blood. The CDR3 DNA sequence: TGTGCCAGCAGCTCCGACGGATATGGCTACACCTTC. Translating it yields CASSSDGYGYTF.